The 21 T cell receptor beta chains given below trace back to one sample, sequenced in a study of Graves' ophthalmopathy and Graves' hyperthyroidism. RNA transcripts were the source from which TCR beta CDR3 regions were amplified. Second-round multiplex PCR came after first-round RT-PCR with HTBI primers. TCRdb processed the multiplex PCR reads anew with MiXCR; each CDR3 protein has one entry. The sample has around 520,000 distinct CDR3 sequences; under 45% are singletons. Sequences were obtained from peripheral blood or thyroid tissue (not recorded which). The source of these receptors is an adult man with Graves' hyperthyroidism.

This clonotype was found many times. The chain is built from TRBV7-2 and TRBJ1-4; D possibly corresponds to TRBD1 (5 bases). V was cut by 1 base and J by 2 bases, with 8 bases left in between. The germline V gene has CDR1 SGHTA and CDR2 FQGNSA. The CDR3 is 15 amino acids. This CDR3 is CASSLGGRTNEKLFF. DNA of the CDR3: TGTGCCAGCAGCTTAGGGGGCAGGACTAATGAAAAACTGTTTTTT.

Only a few counts were recorded for this clonotype. This rearrangement joins TRBV28 to TRBJ1-2, with D unclear. Trimming cost V 4 bases and J 5 bases, with 14 bases left between them. The CDR3 extends over 14 amino acids. The germline gives CDR1 MDHEN, CDR2 SYDVKM. The CDR3 DNA follows: TGTGCCAGCAGTTCTATGGGGATAGGGTATGGCTACACCTTC. Amino acids: CASSSMGIGYGYTF.

This chain links TRBV20-1 with TRBJ1-6, with D unclear. CDR1 is DFQATT and CDR2 is SNEGSKA in the germline V gene (reference sequence). Trimming cost V 1 base and J 10 bases, with 14 bases left between them. This CDR3 is 14 amino acids long. In DNA form, the CDR3 reads TGCAGTGCTAGAGTTTCAGAGATCGGCTCACCCCTCCACTTT. This translates into CSARVSEIGSPLHF.

The chain joins TRBV12-3 or TRBV12-4 to TRBJ2-5, with D maybe TRBD1 (5 bases). The CDR3 totals 14 residues. Trimming took off 1 base at V and 4 bases at J, with 10 bases between the two ends. CDR3 amino acids: CASSLDGAGETQYF. Written as DNA, the CDR3 is TGTGCCAGCAGTTTAGATGGGGCCGGAGAGACCCAGTACTTC.

Points on this clonotype: One base away lies a much larger clone, so this may be a sequencing read error. The chain joins TRBV10-3 to TRBJ1-1; TRBD1 agrees at 7 bases. Germline CDR1 reads ENHRY; CDR2 reads SYGVKD. The CDR3 runs 13 residues. V shed 5 bases, J shed 7 bases, and the junction held 7 bases outside the gene matches. The DNA for the CDR3 is TGTGCCATCAGTCCCTCGACAGGGCTTGAAGCTTTCTTT. It encodes CAISPSTGLEAFF.

The rearrangement uses TRBV19 and TRBJ2-7; the match to TRBD1 covers 7 bases. The germline gives CDR1 LNHDA, CDR2 SQIVND (reference sequence). With V trimmed by 10 bases and J by 0 bases, 6 bases remained unmatched. This CDR3 comprises 13 residues. CDR3 in amino acids: CATKDRSSYEQYF. The DNA of the CDR3 is TGTGCCACCAAGGACAGGAGCTCCTACGAGCAGTACTTC.

The rearrangement uses TRBV7-9 and TRBJ1-2; 9 bases match TRBD1. The ends lost 3 bases at V and 4 bases at J; junction bases unmatched: 6. Germline lookup yields CDR1 SEHNR and CDR2 FQNEAQ (reference sequence). This CDR3 comprises 15 residues. CDR3 protein: CASSLGTGRFYGYTF. The DNA of the CDR3 is TGTGCCAGCAGCTTGGGGACAGGGCGCTTCTATGGCTACACCTTC.

This clonotype was observed a single time. The V and J genes are TRBV7-2 and TRBJ1-5; 11 bases agree with TRBD1. Germline CDR1 is SGHTA and CDR2 is FQGNSA. J gave up 7 bases and V 2 bases, and 7 bases lay outside the gene matches. This CDR3 has 16 amino acids. CDR3 coding DNA: TGTGCCAGCAGCTTATCAGGGACAGGGGGGGAACAGCCCCAGCATTTT. Translation gives CASSLSGTGGEQPQHF. The full variable domain, its missing parts supplied by reference TRBV7-2 and TRBJ1-5, is GAGVSQSPSNKVTEKGKDVELRCDPISGHTALYWYRQSLGQGLEFLIYFQGNSAPDKSGLPSDRFSAERTGGSVSTLTIQRTQQEDSAVYLCASSLSGTGGEQPQHFGDGTRLSIL.

Comment on this clonotype: One end of the junction is discordant with germline, which a read error may explain. The gene calls are TRBV4-2 and TRBJ2-5; D gene unclear. Germline CDR1 is LGHNA and CDR2 is YNFKEQ. The CDR3 is 10 residues long. In nucleotides, the CDR3 is TGTGCCAGCACCACGACGAGCCTCCGCTTC. Translating gives CASTTTSLRF.

This clonotype was seen at least ten times. The V call is TRBV5-5, the J call TRBJ2-5, with 16 bases that match TRBD2. V gave up 4 bases and J gave up 1 base; unmatched junction bases: 10. Germline values: CDR1 SGHKS, CDR2 YYEKEE (reference sequence). This CDR3 contains 19 residues. Here the CDR3 DNA reads TGTGCCAGCAGCCAGACTTCCGGGACTAGCGGGAGGGCCCAAGAGACCCAGTACTTC. Amino acid sequence: CASSQTSGTSGRAQETQYF.

This clonotype showed up many times. V and J are TRBV12-3 or TRBV12-4 and TRBJ2-2; 14 nucleotides align to TRBD2. The CDR3 is made up of 17 amino acids. V lost 6 bases and J lost 8; bases outside the gene matches: 11. The DNA for the CDR3 is TGTGCCAGCAGGACCTTCGAGACTAGCGGGAGGGCTGGGGAGCTGTTTTTT. Its protein product is CASRTFETSGRAGELFF.

About this clonotype: A much larger clonotype is one base distant, so this may be a read error. The chain is built from TRBV2 and TRBJ2-7; D is uncertain. The CDR3 is made up of 15 amino acids. CDR1 is SNHLY, CDR2 FYNNEI, per germline. The germline V and J ends were trimmed by 6 bases and 9 bases, with 24 bases remaining between them. The CDR3 spells CASRVLARPHAGQYF. The DNA of the CDR3 is TGTGCCAGCAGGGTCCTCGCGCGGCCCCATGCCGGGCAGTACTTC.

The rearrangement uses TRBV12-3 or TRBV12-4 and TRBJ1-2, with TRBD1 matching 8 bases. V shed 5 bases and J 11 bases; nucleotides not matched to a gene: 10. The CDR3 contains 13 residues. This CDR3 reads CASSTQGQGGYTF. CDR3 nucleotides: TGTGCCAGCAGTACACAAGGACAGGGTGGTTACACCTTC.

This clonotype was observed at least ten times. The chain has TRBV10-3 and TRBJ1-2; 9 positions agree with TRBD1. With 10 bases clipped from V and 6 bases from J, the junction kept 12 bases outside the gene matches. The CDR3 is 14 residues long. CDR1 and CDR2 from the germline V gene are ENHRY and SYGVKD. The DNA of the CDR3 is TGTGCCACGCAGTCCGGGACAGGGACGGATGGCTACACCTTC. Encoded protein: CATQSGTGTDGYTF.

This clonotype was seen many times. The V gene is TRBV7-9, the J gene TRBJ2-7; possibly TRBD2 for D (6 bases). CDR3 length equals 15 residues. Germline values: CDR1 SEHNR, CDR2 FQNEAQ (reference sequence). V was pared by 5 bases and J by 0 bases, with 14 bases between. CDR3 in amino acids: CASSLPPGVSYEQYF. The CDR3 DNA reads TGTGCCAGCAGCCTCCCCCCGGGAGTCTCCTACGAGCAGTACTTC.

The table lists this clonotype with many counts. The J gene is TRBJ2-2, the V gene TRBV24-1; D remains unclear. V lost 2 bases and J lost 1, with 4 bases in between. CDR3 size: 14 residues. The germline V gene has CDR1 KGHDR and CDR2 SFDVKD. DNA for the CDR3: TGTGCCACCAGTGATTACCGGAACACCGGGGAGCTGTTTTTT. Protein: CATSDYRNTGELFF.

This clonotype was seen at least ten times. The chain employs TRBV2 and TRBJ2-5; 10 bases fit TRBD2. J lost 2 bases, V lost 6 bases, and 6 bases had no gene match. Germline assignment: CDR1 SNHLY and CDR2 FYNNEI. The CDR3 has 15 residues. The CDR3 nucleotides read TGTGCCAGCAGAGTCGGACTAGCGGCTCAAGAGACCCAGTACTTC. This sequence encodes CASRVGLAAQETQYF. Full variable domain (outside the CDR3, taken from reference TRBV2 and TRBJ2-5): EPEVTQTPSHQVTQMGQEVILRCVPISNHLYFYWYRQILGQKVEFLVSFYNNEISEKSEIFDDQFSVERPDGSNFTLKIRSTKLEDSAMYFCASRVGLAAQETQYFGPGTRLLVL.

This clonotype has only a few counts. This chain uses TRBV7-9 with TRBJ1-1; no clear D. The CDR3 contains 13 residues. V was shortened by 6 bases and J by 1 base, with 9 bases between the two germline ends. The germline V gene encodes CDR1 SEHNR and CDR2 FQNEAQ (reference sequence). In nucleotides, the CDR3 is TGTGCCAGCAGTTCGACTAGGAACACTGAAGCTTTCTTT. It specifies CASSSTRNTEAFF.

The table lists this clonotype with many counts. The CDR3 coding sequence is TGTGCCAGTAGTGTCCGGACGTTCGCGAACACCGGGGAGCTGTTTTTT. It is translated as CASSVRTFANTGELFF. The chain joins TRBV19 to TRBJ2-2; D uncertain. The CDR3 is 16 residues long. CDR1 is LNHDA and CDR2 is SQIVND in the germline V gene (reference sequence). Trimming took off 5 bases at V and 0 bases at J, with 13 bases between the two ends. Variable domain in full (rest from reference TRBV19 and TRBJ2-2): DGGITQSPKYLFRKEGQNVTLSCEQNLNHDAMYWYRQDPGQGLRLIYYSQIVNDFQKGDIAEGYSVSREKKESFPLTVTSAQKNPTAFYLCASSVRTFANTGELFFGEGSRLTVL.

As for this clonotype: A much larger clone differs by one base, so this may be a read error. J is TRBJ2-7 and V is TRBV10-3; 9 positions match TRBD2. The CDR3 is made up of 15 amino acids. Unmatched junction bases numbered 10, after V lost 3 bases and J lost 7 bases. Per germline, CDR1 ENHRY and CDR2 SYGVKD. CDR3 region: CAISDALAGRLEQYF. As DNA, the CDR3 is TGTGCCATCAGTGACGCCCTAGCGGGGAGGCTTGAGCAGTACTTC.

Of note for this clonotype: One end of the junction is discordant with germline, which a read error may explain. The chain carries TRBV7-4 and TRBJ1-5; D is unresolved. The CDR3 has 13 residues. Germline loops: CDR1 SGHVT, CDR2 SQSDAQ. CDR3 region: CASRKQSNQPQHF. The CDR3 DNA is TGTGCCAGCAGGAAACAGTCCAATCAGCCTCAGCATTTT. The full variable domain, with the rest looked up from reference TRBV7-4 and TRBJ1-5, is GAGVSQSPRYKVAKRGRDVALRCDSISGHVTLYWYRQTLGQGSEVLTYSQSDAQRDKSGRPSGRFSAERPERSVSTLKIQRTEQGDSAVYLCASRKQSNQPQHFGDGTRLSIL.